The text below deals with one TCR beta chain. This sample was taken from a study of OX40 agonist ivuxolimab in advanced cancers. Study information: Those enrolled were 80% to 85% male, with a mean age of roughly 62 years and ages from about 20 to 79.

CDR3 length: 11 residues. Germline assignment: CDR1 DFQATT and CDR2 SNEGSKA (reference sequence). Profiled with immunoSEQ multiplex PCR; TCRdb holds only in-frame clones, not every one. The sample holds around 70,000 clones, 82% seen once. This TCR came from an adult with an advanced solid tumor such as melanoma, head and neck, liver or kidney cancer. The chain is built from TRBV20-1 and TRBJ2-1, with D hard to call. This specimen was CD4+ or CD8+ T cells sorted from blood, taken in a trial of the OX40 agonist ivuxolimab. The CDR3: CSVDGYNEQFF. The DNA of the CDR3 is TGCAGCGTAGACGGTTACAATGAGCAGTTCTTC.